This entry features one TCR beta chain sequence. Its target is not known. This record comes from a study of vaccination and CD4 T cells after COVID-19. Background on the study: Four females and six males made up the convalescents, with two Hispanic. General study findings and limits: Vaccine-specific clones numbering 304 of 307 showed spike mono-reactivity in convalescent patients.

The germline CDR1 and CDR2 sequences are MNHNS and SASEGT. This CDR3 region has 15 residues. With 2 bases removed from V and 9 bases from J, the gap between germline ends came to 19 bases. The assay that was used to sequence DNA from cultured CD4+ T cells was the Oncomine TCR Beta short-read assay. TCRdb re-called the PCR reads with MiXCR, one entry per CDR3 protein. The table records around 13,000 distinct CDR3 sequences, around 47% of them present only once. Treatment indicated: roughly ten-day PBMC culture with coronavirus spike peptide pools or control peptides (ViraFEST assay). The ViraFEST method relied on peptide pools to expand antigen-specific T cells, followed by TCR sequencing.

The chain employs TRBV6-1 and TRBJ1-2, with D perhaps matching TRBD1 (6 bases). Sequencing was performed on CD4+ T cells from blood, cultured in vitro. This receptor was obtained from a human donor who had recovered from COVID-19. In DNA form, the CDR3 reads TGTGCCAGCAGTGAATATCGGGGGCTCGAGTTTAGCTACACCTTC. As protein: CASSEYRGLEFSYTF.